A single sample is the source of the 21 T cell receptor beta chains below, sequenced in a study of blood T cell repertoires in COVID-19. Sequencing used immunoSEQ multiplex PCR; TCRdb keeps in-frame clones, though not all of them. The table includes about 110,000 clones, roughly 84% detected once. Sequenced: peripheral blood. The receptor set was obtained from a man aged 35 to 55 with acute or convalescent COVID-19.

The chain combines TRBV7-2 with TRBJ2-7; TRBD2 matches 8 bases. V was clipped by 5 bases and J by 4 bases; unmatched bases: 7. The CDR3 totals 14 residues. Germline CDR1 and CDR2: SGHTA and FQGNSA. The DNA of the CDR3 is TGTGCCAGCAGCAGCACTAGCGGCTTATACGAGCAGTACTTC. Amino acid sequence: CASSSTSGLYEQYF.

The gene calls are TRBV5-8 and TRBJ1-6; unclear D gene. Per the germline V gene, CDR1 is SGHTS and CDR2 is YDEGEE. V was shortened by 4 bases and J by 7 bases, with 6 bases between the two germline ends. The CDR3 extends over 12 amino acids. Here the CDR3 reads CASSIRNSPLHF. The DNA for the CDR3 is TGTGCCAGCAGCATCAGGAATTCACCCCTCCACTTT.

The chain recombines TRBV7-9 with TRBJ2-7, with 10 bases lining up with TRBD2. Germline-derived CDR1 and CDR2 are SEHNR and FQNEAQ (reference sequence). The CDR3 consists of 16 residues. V shed 2 bases and J 5 bases; nucleotides not matched to a gene: 9. CDR3 region: CASSLPPAGGRDEQYF. CDR3 nucleotides: TGTGCCAGCAGCTTACCCCCAGCGGGAGGGCGCGACGAGCAGTACTTC.

CDR3 DNA: TGTGCCAGTACCCACAGGGTATACAATGAGCAGTTCTTC. Residues: CASTHRVYNEQFF. The chain carries TRBV19 and TRBJ2-1; maybe TRBD1 (6 bases). Germline V gene lookup returns CDR1 LNHDA and CDR2 SQIVND (reference sequence). This CDR3 comprises 13 residues. Trimming removed 7 bases at V and 4 bases at J, with 11 bases between.

The chain joins TRBV6-2 or TRBV6-3 to TRBJ2-3; 9 bases are shared with TRBD2. Germline CDR1 is MNHEY and CDR2 is SVGEGT. The CDR3 consists of 16 residues. The ends lost 2 bases at V and 3 bases at J; junction bases unmatched: 6. CDR3 coding DNA: TGTGCCAGCAGTTACGAGGCGGGAGGGCCGACAGATACGCAGTATTTT. Amino acids: CASSYEAGGPTDTQYF.

Written as DNA, the CDR3 is TGCGCCAGCAGCCCCCAGTATGCCTCAACCTACGAGCAGTACTTC. Translating it yields CASSPQYASTYEQYF. The chain has TRBV5-1 and TRBJ2-7; the D is unclear. V lost 4 bases, J lost 2 bases, and 16 bases lay in between. The length of the CDR3 is 15 residues. Germline CDR1 SGHRS, CDR2 YFSETQ.

This chain uses TRBV13 with TRBJ2-1, with 8 bases fitting TRBD1. With 6 bases clipped from V and 12 bases from J, the junction kept 10 bases outside the gene matches. CDR1 is PRHDT and CDR2 is FYEKMQ in the germline V gene (reference sequence). The CDR3 has 13 residues. The CDR3 DNA reads as TGTGCCAGCAGTTCCGGGACAGGTAGAAGGCAGTTCTTC. Its protein product is CASSSGTGRRQFF.

V gene TRBV5-6 combines with J gene TRBJ2-7, with TRBD1 identical over 11 bases. The germline gives CDR1 SGHDT, CDR2 YYEEEE. Trimming cost V 3 bases and J 5 bases; bases outside gene matches: 4. The CDR3 sequence is 14 residues long. The CDR3 DNA follows: TGTGCCAGCAGCTATGGGACAGGGGGGCACGAGCAGTACTTC. This encodes CASSYGTGGHEQYF.

The genes are TRBV7-6 and TRBJ1-1; unclear D gene. Trimming removed 5 bases from V and 4 bases from J, with 17 bases in between. Germline-derived CDR1 and CDR2 are SGHVS and FNYEAQ. The CDR3 is 15 amino acids. CDR3 bases: TGTGCCAGCAGCACCCTGGGTGAGGTTTTCACTGAAGCTTTCTTT. This encodes CASSTLGEVFTEAFF.

This chain connects TRBV7-2 to TRBJ1-1; possible D gene TRBD1, 5 bases. This CDR3 spans 14 amino acids. V was cut by 4 bases and J by 1 base, with 10 bases left in between. The V gene's germline CDR1 is SGHTA and CDR2 FQGNSA. The DNA for the CDR3 is TGTGCCAGCAGCTCGGACACCGCGAACACTGAAGCTTTCTTT. Translated: CASSSDTANTEAFF.

The V gene is TRBV2, the J gene TRBJ2-7; 8 nucleotides align to TRBD1. Germline-derived CDR1 and CDR2 are SNHLY and FYNNEI. The CDR3 has 14 residues. V lost 6 bases to trimming and J lost 2 bases; unmatched junction nucleotides: 6. The CDR3 sequence is CASSLDRGPYEQYF. CDR3 bases: TGTGCCAGCAGCCTAGACAGGGGCCCCTACGAGCAGTACTTC.

The V and J genes are TRBV5-4 and TRBJ2-3; 7 bases agree with TRBD1. This CDR3 is 14 amino acids long. V lost 5 bases and J lost 4; bases outside the gene matches: 7. CDR1 and CDR2 (germline): SGHNT, YYREEE (reference sequence). The CDR3 protein is CASRPQTGSDTQYF. The CDR3 nucleotides are TGTGCCAGCAGACCCCAGACAGGGTCAGATACGCAGTATTTT. The variable domain in full, completed from reference TRBV5-4 and TRBJ2-3, reads ETGVTQSPTHLIKTRGQQVTLRCSSQSGHNTVSWYQQALGQGPQFIFQYYREEENGRGNFPPRFSGLQFPNYSSELNVNALELDDSALYLCASRPQTGSDTQYFGPGTRLTVL.

This chain uses TRBV2 with TRBJ2-5, with a possible D match to TRBD1 (5 bases). The CDR3 is 11 residues long. V gave up 7 bases and J gave up 3 bases, with 6 bases separating them. Germline V CDR1 and CDR2: SNHLY, FYNNEI. CDR3 nucleotide sequence: TGTGCCAGCAAAGGGGAAGAGACCCAGTACTTC. Amino acids: CASKGEETQYF.

This clone occurred once. The chain joins TRBV6-5 to TRBJ2-7; possibly TRBD1 for D (6 bases). CDR1 is MNHEY and CDR2 is SVGAGI in the germline V gene. The CDR3 spans 11 residues. CDR3 protein: CAAGDSYEQYF. The CDR3 coding sequence is TGTGCGGCAGGGGACTCCTACGAGCAGTACTTC.

V and J are TRBV7-2 and TRBJ2-7; possible D gene TRBD2, 8 bases. The V gene's germline CDR1 is SGHTA and CDR2 FQGNSA. This CDR3 is built from 14 residues. The V and J ends lost 2 bases and 9 bases respectively, with 17 bases between them. The CDR3 spells CASSLTGQSGRQYF. The DNA of the CDR3 is TGTGCCAGCAGCTTAACGGGACAGAGCGGGAGGCAGTACTTC. Full variable domain (outside the CDR3, taken from reference TRBV7-2 and TRBJ2-7): GAGVSQSPSNKVTEKGKDVELRCDPISGHTALYWYRQSLGQGLEFLIYFQGNSAPDKSGLPSDRFSAERTGGSVSTLTIQRTQQEDSAVYLCASSLTGQSGRQYFGPGTRLTVT.

The sample holds a few counts of this clone. The V call is TRBV15, the J call TRBJ2-5; 11 nucleotides match TRBD2. The CDR3 is made up of 15 amino acids. Germline V gene sequence: CDR1 LNHNV, CDR2 YYDKDF (reference sequence). The J segment lost 5 bases and the V segment lost 0 bases, leaving 2 bases of the junction unmatched. The CDR3, as DNA: TGTGCCACCAGCAGAGATAGCGGGAGGGCGGAGACCCAGTACTTC. Translating gives CATSRDSGRAETQYF.

The chain is built from TRBV6-5 and TRBJ1-1; D possibly corresponds to TRBD1 (6 bases). The V and J ends lost 4 bases and 1 base respectively, with 13 bases between them. In germline, CDR1 is MNHEY, CDR2 SVGAGI. This CDR3 is built from 15 residues. This chain's CDR3 is CASSSDRSTNTEAFF. CDR3 in DNA: TGTGCCAGCAGTTCCGACAGGTCTACGAACACTGAAGCTTTCTTT.

This chain uses TRBV15 with TRBJ1-6; 9 nucleotides agree with TRBD1. Germline V gene lookup returns CDR1 LNHNV and CDR2 YYDKDF (reference sequence). Trimming cost V 3 bases and J 8 bases; bases outside gene matches: 11. The CDR3 is 17 amino acids. The chain's CDR3 is CATSRGSGGTGHSPLHF. CDR3 sequence (DNA): TGTGCCACCAGCAGGGGAAGTGGGGGGACAGGGCATTCACCCCTCCACTTT. The whole variable domain, remainder taken from reference TRBV15 and TRBJ1-6, is DAMVIQNPRYQVTQFGKPVTLSCSQTLNHNVMYWYQQKSSQAPKLLFHYYDKDFNNEADTPDNFQSRRPNTSFCFLDIRSPGLGDTAMYLCATSRGSGGTGHSPLHFGNGTRLTVT.

The V gene is TRBV18, the J gene TRBJ2-3, with D unresolved. The CDR3 is 12 amino acids. Trimming cost V 6 bases and J 4 bases, with 8 bases left between them. The germline CDR1 and CDR2 sequences are KGHSH and LQKENI. CDR3 amino acids: CASSFLPDTQYF. CDR3 DNA sequence: TGTGCCAGCTCCTTCCTCCCAGATACGCAGTATTTT.

This clone occurred once. The chain employs TRBV7-2 and TRBJ2-5; 9 nucleotides line up with TRBD1. This CDR3 has 14 residues. J was trimmed by 5 bases and V by 3 bases; bases with no gene match: 4. Germline values: CDR1 SGHTA, CDR2 FQGNSA. The CDR3 DNA reads TGTGCCAGCAGCTTTGCCGGGACAGGGGAGACCCAGTACTTC. Residues: CASSFAGTGETQYF.

This clone was picked up a small number of times. The chain carries TRBV11-1 and TRBJ1-6, with 9 nucleotides matching TRBD1. Germline-derived CDR1 and CDR2 are SGHAT and FQDESV (reference sequence). This CDR3 is 16 amino acids long. V lost 5 bases to trimming and J lost 8 bases; unmatched junction nucleotides: 10. The CDR3 loop is CASSTGGQGGHSPLHF. CDR3 nucleotide sequence: TGTGCCAGCAGCACGGGGGGACAGGGTGGTCATTCACCCCTCCACTTT.